Listed below are T cell receptor beta chains from one sample, sequenced in a study of cytomegalovirus exposure and HLA in healthy donors. Clones were read by immunoSEQ multiplex PCR, and TCRdb kept only the in-frame ones, dropping some. This table has 150,000 to 160,000 clones, 60% to 80% appearing once. The sample was PBMCs. Source of these receptors: a man in his thirties or forties in good health and CMV-seropositive. Both conserved end residues are part of each CDR3. A D gene is named only where the DNA matches it firmly. Rows give clone size only sometimes, using once, few, many, or a class for an expanded clone.

clone size	D gene	V gene	J gene	CDR3 DNA	CDR3 protein
NA	TRBD1	TRBV5-4	TRBJ2-7	TGTACCAGCAGTCTGAGCAGGGGGCTATCCTACGAGCAGTACTTC	CTSSLSRGLSYEQYF
NA	TRBD1	TRBV7-2	TRBJ1-2	TGTGCCAGCAACACAAGAAACAGGGGAGACTACGCCTTC	CASNTRNRGDYAF
NA	NA	TRBV7-3	TRBJ1-1	TGTGCCAGCAGCTTACGGGAGAACACTGAAGCTTTCTTT	CASSLRENTEAFF
NA	NA	TRBV6-6	TRBJ2-7	TGTGCCAGCAGTCCCCGTTTAGGGGGAGGGTACGAGCAGTACTTC	CASSPRLGGGYEQYF
NA	NA	TRBV27	TRBJ2-3	TGTGCCAGCAGTCTTCGACTGGGCACAGATACGCAGTATTTT	CASSLRLGTDTQYF
NA	NA	TRBV27	TRBJ1-1	TGTGCCAGCAGTTTATCCCGGTACACTGAAGCTTTCTTT	CASSLSRYTEAFF
NA	NA	TRBV30	TRBJ1-3	TGTGCCTGGAGTGCTCAATTACAGGATCTCTCTGGAAACACCATATATTTT	CAWSAQLQDLSGNTIYF
NA	NA	TRBV29-1	TRBJ1-1	TGCAGCGGTACGGACAGGAACACTGAAGCTTTCTTT	CSGTDRNTEAFF
few	TRBD2	TRBV7-3	TRBJ2-5	TGTGCCAGCAGCTTAACGGGACTAACACAAGAGACCCAGTACTTC	CASSLTGLTQETQYF
NA	TRBD1	TRBV2	TRBJ1-1	TGTGCCAGCAGTGAGGACAGGGGGACCCGAAGTGAAGCTTTCTTT	CASSEDRGTRSEAFF
NA	TRBD2	TRBV5-1	TRBJ2-1	TGCGCCAGCAGCGGACTAGCGGGGGGACACTACAATGAGCAGTTCTTC	CASSGLAGGHYNEQFF
NA	TRBD1	TRBV5-1	TRBJ2-7	TGCGCCAGCAGCTTGGCCGGGACAGGGTGGTACGAGCAGTACTTC	CASSLAGTGWYEQYF
NA	NA	TRBV13	TRBJ2-7	TGTGCCAGCAGCTTATCTAGGGGTTTCTCCTACGAGCAGTACTTC	CASSLSRGFSYEQYF
few	NA	TRBV6-5	TRBJ2-7	TGTGCCAGCAGTCCACGGGACATAACCTACGAGCAGTACTTC	CASSPRDITYEQYF
NA	TRBD1	TRBV5-1	TRBJ2-7	TGCGCCAGCAGCTTAACGGACAGGGCGTACGAGCAGTACTTC	CASSLTDRAYEQYF
NA	NA	TRBV6-6	TRBJ2-2	TGTGCCAGCATCCGACAGGTTACCGGCGGGGAGCTGTTTTTT	CASIRQVTGGELFF
few	TRBD1	TRBV23-1	TRBJ2-2	TGCGCCAGGGGGAACGGACAGGGTAATACCGGGGAGCTGTTTTTT	CARGNGQGNTGELFF
NA	NA	TRBV27	TRBJ2-7	TGTGCCAGCAGTTTTGTTAGGCACTACGAGCAGTACTTC	CASSFVRHYEQYF
few	NA	TRBV11-2	TRBJ2-1	TGTGCCAGCAGCTTAGCCGGGGTGGCCAATGAGCAGTTCTTC	CASSLAGVANEQFF
NA	TRBD2	TRBV10-2	TRBJ2-1	TGCGCCAGCAGTGAGAGCCGGGTTACTAGCGGGATAGGTGAGCAGTTCTTC	CASSESRVTSGIGEQFF
NA	NA	TRBV11-2	TRBJ2-7	TGTGCCAGCAGCTCTAGCGTAGCCTACGAGCAGTACTTC	CASSSSVAYEQYF
NA	TRBD2	TRBV25-1	TRBJ2-1	TGTGCCAGCAGTAACGGGAGGGCCCACAATGAGCAGTTCTTC	CASSNGRAHNEQFF
NA	NA	TRBV10-3	TRBJ2-1	TGTGCCATCAGTGATGGGGGGATGAGCTCCTACAATGAGCAGTTCTTC	CAISDGGMSSYNEQFF
NA	TRBD2	TRBV4-2	TRBJ2-7	TGTGCCAGCAGCCAAGTCATTAGCGGGAACTCCTACGAGCAGTACTTC	CASSQVISGNSYEQYF
NA	NA	TRBV2	TRBJ2-5	TGTGCCGGAGGGGGCGGGTCTTCACAGGAGACCCAGTACTTC	CAGGGGSSQETQYF
NA	TRBD1	TRBV6-5	TRBJ2-7	TGTGCCAGCAGTTACTCGAAGACAGGGATCCGCTACGAGCAGTACTTC	CASSYSKTGIRYEQYF
NA	TRBD2	TRBV5-1	TRBJ2-2	TGCGCCAGCAGCTTGGCACGCGGGAGTGGCGTCGGGGAGCTGTTTTTT	CASSLARGSGVGELFF
NA	TRBD2	TRBV28	TRBJ2-2	TGTGCCAGCAGTTTAATTGCTAGCGGGACTAACACCGGGGAGCTGTTTTTT	CASSLIASGTNTGELFF
NA	NA	TRBV19	TRBJ2-1	TGTGCCAGTAGTATGCAGCGGTTCTACAATGAGCAGTTCTTC	CASSMQRFYNEQFF